Each of the 3 T cell receptor beta chains below was sequenced from the same sample in a study of T-cell reconstitution after alpha-beta-depleted transplantation in children (TCRdb year 2016). The library was obtained by PCR. Data came from an Illumina HiSeq 2500. To normalize quantification of the TCRbeta repertoire, the TCR libraries were built with molecular barcoding that relied on unique molecular identifiers. TCRdb reprocessed the public reads (quality trimming at Q25 with fastp, clone calling with MiXCR) and kept in-frame beta chains. Identical CDR3 proteins give one entry, which carries the most common genes and DNA. This sample has 450,000 to 550,000 distinct CDR3 sequences in its table, and roughly 10% of those were observed once. The biggest ten clones account for 12% to 15% of the sample. The sample's treatment or condition label, in plain terms: allogeneic hematopoietic cell transplantation with graft depleted of TCRalphabeta T cells and CD19 B cells.

Sequenced material: PBMCs, mostly from graft donor cells, taken 180 days after TCRalphabeta/CD19-depleted stem cell transplant. The receptors stem from a female patient younger than 10 who had a stem cell transplant for aplastic anemia, so the T cells may come from the graft donor.

This clonotype was seen a handful of times. CDR3 sequence (DNA): TGCAGCGTTCGGGGACAGGGGGCCTCCCAGTACTTC. It yields the protein CSVRGQGASQYF. This chain links TRBV29-1 with TRBJ2-5; TRBD1 matches at 12 bases. V was clipped by 5 bases and J by 9 bases; unmatched bases: 4. CDR3 size: 12 residues. Germline assignment: CDR1 SQVTM and CDR2 ANQGSEA.

This clonotype appeared a few times. This sequence joins TRBV9 and TRBJ2-1, with 14 bases identical to TRBD2. There are 15 residues in the CDR3. The V gene end was trimmed by 4 bases and the J gene end by 7 bases; junction bases not matched to a gene: 4. The germline CDR1 and CDR2 sequences are SGDLS and YYNGEE. Written as DNA, the CDR3 is TGTGCCAGCAGCAGGACTAGCGGGGGGATTAATGAGCAGTTCTTC. This translates into CASSRTSGGINEQFF.

Ten or more counts support this clonotype. J is TRBJ2-7 and V is TRBV5-5, with a weak D call TRBD2 (6 bases). Trimming shortened V by 0 bases and J by 6 bases, and 13 bases separated the two germline ends. Germline V CDR1 and CDR2: SGHKS, YYEKEE (reference sequence). CDR3 size: 14 residues. CDR3 nucleotide sequence: TGTGCCAGCAGCTTGGGGACCTTGGGGGGCGAGCAGTACGTC. This encodes CASSLGTLGGEQYV.